What follows are 25 T cell receptor beta chains derived from one specimen sequenced in a study of cytomegalovirus exposure and HLA in healthy donors. This table comes from immunoSEQ multiplex PCR, and its TCRdb copy is limited to in-frame clones, with some not included. The data hold 100,000 to 150,000 clones, with roughly 94% observed a single time. The sequencing input was PBMCs. These receptors all stem from a woman under 30 in good health and CMV-seronegative.

In DNA, the CDR3 is TGTGCCAGCTCGCCAGGGTCGCCGGGAGGCGGCTACACCTTC. It encodes CASSPGSPGGGYTF. The chain links TRBV18 to TRBJ1-2; a weak D match, TRBD1 (5 bases). The CDR3 is 14 amino acids. Germline V gene lookup returns CDR1 KGHSH and CDR2 LQKENI. V was shortened by 6 bases and J by 8 bases, with 19 bases between the two germline ends.

The chain combines TRBV5-1 with TRBJ2-7; TRBD1 aligns across 7 bases. Per the germline V gene, CDR1 is SGHRS and CDR2 is YFSETQ. V shed 4 bases, J shed 9 bases, and the junction held 13 bases outside the gene matches. The CDR3 is 14 amino acids. The chain's CDR3 is CASSRDSPPGVQYF. The DNA for the CDR3 is TGCGCCAGCAGCCGGGACAGTCCACCTGGGGTGCAGTACTTC.

This chain joins TRBV19 and TRBJ2-2; maybe TRBD2 (5 bases). The CDR3 consists of 15 residues. Per germline, CDR1 LNHDA and CDR2 SQIVND (reference sequence). Trimming stripped 3 bases from V and 0 bases from J, with 8 bases between. For the CDR3, the DNA is TGTGCCAGTAGTATTGAGGGTCCGAACACCGGGGAGCTGTTTTTT. Protein product: CASSIEGPNTGELFF.

V usage is TRBV6-5 and J usage is TRBJ1-1; TRBD1 aligns across 9 bases. Germline V gene sequence: CDR1 MNHEY, CDR2 SVGAGI. V trimming: 2 bases; J trimming: 1 base; junction bases outside the gene matches: 5. The CDR3 sequence is 16 residues long. For the CDR3, the DNA is TGTGCCAGCAGTTACGAGACAGGGGGTGAGAACACTGAAGCTTTCTTT. It codes for CASSYETGGENTEAFF.

Regarding this clone: The sample holds other DNA sequences that translate to the same CDR3. This chain joins TRBV27 and TRBJ2-7; D is unclear. V lost 6 bases and J lost 2, with 8 bases in between. Germline loops: CDR1 MNHEY, CDR2 SMNVEV (reference sequence). This CDR3 region has 12 residues. Here the CDR3 DNA reads TGTGCCAGCAGCCCAGGTCCCTACGAGCAGTACTTC. Translating gives CASSPGPYEQYF.

Written as DNA, the CDR3 is TGTGCCAGCAGTGAGACAGGGTTATCCGGAAACACCATATATTTT. Amino acids: CASSETGLSGNTIYF. This sequence joins TRBV2 and TRBJ1-3; 7 bases are a match to TRBD1. The CDR3 length is 15 residues. Trimming at V came to 3 bases and at J to 4 bases, leaving 6 bases not matched to a gene. Germline V gene data show CDR1 as SNHLY and CDR2 as FYNNEI.

The CDR3: CASSTGTGELFF. The CDR3 DNA reads as TGTGCCAGCAGCACAGGGACCGGGGAGCTGTTTTTT. This sequence joins TRBV5-4 and TRBJ2-2; the D gene is possibly TRBD1 (6 bases). The CDR3 sequence is 12 residues long. The V end lost 4 bases, the J end lost 5 bases, and 6 bases lay between the germline ends. Germline V gene data show CDR1 as SGHNT and CDR2 as YYREEE (reference sequence).

The chain recombines TRBV5-1 with TRBJ1-1, with a tentative D call TRBD1 (5 bases). The V end lost 2 bases, the J end lost 5 bases, and 10 bases lay between the germline ends. The CDR3 has 13 amino acids. Germline assignment: CDR1 SGHRS and CDR2 YFSETQ. As DNA, the CDR3 is TGCGCCAGCAGCTTCCAGGGATCTACTGAAGCTTTCTTT. Translating gives CASSFQGSTEAFF.

This sequence joins TRBV11-2 and TRBJ2-2; 13 bases map to TRBD2. Germline loops: CDR1 SGHAT, CDR2 FQNNGV. The J segment lost 7 bases and the V segment lost 5 bases, leaving 10 bases of the junction unmatched. There are 17 residues in the CDR3. The chain's CDR3 is CASSPTSGGALYGELFF. In DNA, the CDR3 is TGTGCCAGCAGCCCTACTAGCGGGGGGGCCTTATACGGGGAGCTGTTTTTT.

The rearrangement joins TRBV19 to TRBJ2-1, with 7 bases aligning to TRBD2. From germline, CDR1 is LNHDA and CDR2 SQIVND (reference sequence). Unmatched junction bases numbered 3, after V lost 3 bases and J lost 7 bases. This CDR3 has 13 amino acids. The CDR3 reads CASSMGLTNEQFF. The CDR3 DNA reads as TGTGCCAGTAGTATGGGACTAACGAATGAGCAGTTCTTC. The whole variable domain, filled in from reference TRBV19 and TRBJ2-1, reads DGGITQSPKYLFRKEGQNVTLSCEQNLNHDAMYWYRQDPGQGLRLIYYSQIVNDFQKGDIAEGYSVSREKKESFPLTVTSAQKNPTAFYLCASSMGLTNEQFFGPGTRLTVL.

The gene calls are TRBV18 and TRBJ2-7, with a weak D call TRBD1 (6 bases). There are 12 residues in the CDR3. V gave up 3 bases and J gave up 3 bases, with 6 bases separating them. Germline assignment: CDR1 KGHSH and CDR2 LQKENI. CDR3 sequence: CASSPRGYEQYF. The CDR3 bases are TGTGCCAGCTCACCCAGGGGCTACGAGCAGTACTTC.

The chain is built from TRBV11-2 and TRBJ2-2, with a tentative D call TRBD2 (6 bases). There are 16 residues in the CDR3. The germline V gene encodes CDR1 SGHAT and CDR2 FQNNGV. Trimming removed 0 bases at V and 1 base at J, with 9 bases between. The CDR3 DNA follows: TGTGCCAGCAGCTTAGAGGGCGGGGTGAACACCGGGGAGCTGTTTTTT. Its translation is CASSLEGGVNTGELFF.

This chain joins TRBV28 and TRBJ1-2; weak D call: TRBD1 (5 bases). The CDR3 has 15 residues. V was cut by 3 bases and J by 5 bases, with 16 bases left in between. Germline CDR1 is MDHEN and CDR2 is SYDVKM. In nucleotides, the CDR3 is TGTGCCAGCAGTTTGGCAGGGACTCAAACTTATGGCTACACCTTC. As protein: CASSLAGTQTYGYTF.

J is TRBJ1-5 and V is TRBV6-5; D gene ambiguous. CDR3 length equals 15 residues. In germline, CDR1 is MNHEY, CDR2 SVGAGI. With 5 bases removed from V and 4 bases from J, the gap between germline ends came to 15 bases. CDR3 region: CASSGGWPTNQPQHF. The CDR3 coding sequence is TGTGCCAGCAGTGGCGGTTGGCCGACGAATCAGCCCCAGCATTTT.

The J gene is TRBJ2-1, the V gene TRBV19, with D possibly matching TRBD2 (6 bases). The CDR3 covers 12 residues. Germline assignment: CDR1 LNHDA and CDR2 SQIVND (reference sequence). Trimming took 6 bases from V and 9 from J, leaving 12 bases between them. Here the CDR3 DNA reads TGTGCCAGTAGCTCTCGAGCGGGTGAGCAGTTCTTC. This translates into CASSSRAGEQFF.

The V gene is TRBV9, the J gene TRBJ2-5; TRBD1 matches at 8 bases. The CDR3 is made up of 15 amino acids. The germline V gene has CDR1 SGDLS and CDR2 YYNGEE. J lost 1 base, V lost 3 bases, and 5 bases had no gene match. CDR3 region: CASSARTGPQETQYF. CDR3 sequence (DNA): TGTGCCAGCAGCGCAAGGACAGGGCCCCAAGAGACCCAGTACTTC.

The V call is TRBV28, the J call TRBJ1-4; 7 nucleotides line up with TRBD1. The V gene end was trimmed by 8 bases and the J gene end by 5 bases; junction bases not matched to a gene: 11. The CDR3 spans 15 residues. Germline CDR1 MDHEN, CDR2 SYDVKM. CDR3 protein: CASEPGTVNNEKLFF. The CDR3 DNA follows: TGTGCCAGCGAACCTGGGACAGTTAACAATGAAAAACTGTTTTTT.

The chain recombines TRBV6-5 with TRBJ2-5; no clear D gene. The CDR3 covers 13 residues. Germline V lookup: CDR1 MNHEY, CDR2 SVGAGI. Between the trimmed V and J ends, which lost 0 bases and 5 bases, there was a span of 7 bases. The CDR3 protein is CASSYSSWETQYF. CDR3 DNA: TGTGCCAGCAGTTACTCGAGTTGGGAGACCCAGTACTTC.

The genes are TRBV7-3 and TRBJ1-2, with TRBD1 matching over 7 bases. CDR1 and CDR2 from the germline V gene are SGHTA and FQGTGA. The CDR3 is 14 residues long. V trimming: 5 bases; J trimming: 3 bases; junction bases outside the gene matches: 6. CDR3 in DNA: TGTGCCAGCAGCCCGGGGCAGGGGGACTATGGCTACACCTTC. Its protein product is CASSPGQGDYGYTF.

This clone has a single count. The CDR3 loop is CASSSAIAGADSFF. As DNA, the CDR3 is TGTGCCAGCAGTTCCGCTATAGCGGGAGCTGATAGTTTCTTC. V and J are TRBV6-5 and TRBJ2-1; 9 positions agree with TRBD2. The J segment lost 16 bases and the V segment lost 4 bases, leaving 14 bases of the junction unmatched. The length of the CDR3 is 14 residues. Germline V gene sequence: CDR1 MNHEY, CDR2 SVGAGI.

The rearrangement links TRBV19 to TRBJ2-7; D perhaps matches TRBD1 (6 bases). Germline V gene lookup returns CDR1 LNHDA and CDR2 SQIVND (reference sequence). Trimming took 5 bases from V and 2 from J, leaving 19 bases between them. The CDR3 covers 16 residues. CDR3: CASSAGRGQYPYEQYF. The DNA for the CDR3 is TGTGCCAGTAGTGCCGGGCGCGGACAGTATCCCTACGAGCAGTACTTC.

This chain connects TRBV6-5 to TRBJ1-2; 8 nucleotides align to TRBD1. Trimming removed 0 bases from V and 7 bases from J; junction bases left unmatched: 4. The CDR3 contains 14 residues. The germline CDR1 and CDR2 sequences are MNHEY and SVGAGI. Here the CDR3 reads CASSYSGTGGGYTF. CDR3 sequence (DNA): TGTGCCAGCAGTTACTCAGGGACAGGAGGTGGCTACACCTTC.

This sequence joins TRBV10-3 and TRBJ2-3; no clear D gene. The V end lost 2 bases, the J end lost 6 bases, and 15 bases lay between the germline ends. CDR1 is ENHRY and CDR2 is SYGVKD in the germline V gene. The CDR3 extends over 15 amino acids. CDR3 residues: CAISERRHGGDTQYF. The CDR3 DNA reads as TGTGCCATCAGTGAGAGGCGCCATGGCGGCGATACGCAGTATTTT.

The rearrangement joins TRBV6-5 to TRBJ1-2; TRBD1 might be the D (5 bases). Per germline, CDR1 MNHEY and CDR2 SVGAGI. Trimming cost V 3 bases and J 4 bases, with 12 bases left between them. The CDR3 spans 14 residues. In DNA, the CDR3 is TGTGCCAGCAGTTATTCAGGGCGATCCTATGGCTACACCTTC. This encodes CASSYSGRSYGYTF.

The genes are TRBV6-1 and TRBJ1-4; 9 nucleotides agree with TRBD1. J was trimmed by 8 bases and V by 6 bases; bases with no gene match: 10. The CDR3 has 15 amino acids. The V gene's germline CDR1 is MNHNS and CDR2 SASEGT. The CDR3 DNA reads TGTGCCAGCAGGTTACCCGGACAGGGGAAGGAAAAACTGTTTTTT. Its protein product is CASRLPGQGKEKLFF.